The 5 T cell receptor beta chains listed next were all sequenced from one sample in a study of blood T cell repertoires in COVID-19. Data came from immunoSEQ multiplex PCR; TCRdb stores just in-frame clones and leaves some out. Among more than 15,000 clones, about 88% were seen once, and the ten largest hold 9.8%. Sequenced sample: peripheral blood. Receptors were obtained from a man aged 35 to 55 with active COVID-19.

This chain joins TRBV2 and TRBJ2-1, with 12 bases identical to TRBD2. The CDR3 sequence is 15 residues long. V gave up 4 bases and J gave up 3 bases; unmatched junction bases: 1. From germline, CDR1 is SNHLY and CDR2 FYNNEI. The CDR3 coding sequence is TGTGCCAGCAGTGGACTAGCGGGAGACTACAATGAGCAGTTCTTC. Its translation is CASSGLAGDYNEQFF.

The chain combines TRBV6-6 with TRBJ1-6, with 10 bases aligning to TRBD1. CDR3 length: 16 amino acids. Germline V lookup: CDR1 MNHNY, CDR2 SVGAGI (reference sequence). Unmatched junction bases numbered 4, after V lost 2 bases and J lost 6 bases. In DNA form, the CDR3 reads TGTGCCAGCAGTTACCCGACAGGGGGCCTTAATTCACCCCTCCACTTT. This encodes CASSYPTGGLNSPLHF.

The CDR3 coding sequence is TGCAGTGCTAGTGTTGGGGACAGCTCGGATGGGAAAGCCCAGTACTTC. Translating gives CSASVGDSSDGKAQYF. The genes are TRBV20-1 and TRBJ2-5, with 7 bases identical to TRBD1. V gave up 3 bases and J gave up 9 bases; unmatched junction bases: 19. CDR3 length: 16 amino acids. Looked up from germline, CDR1 is DFQATT and CDR2 is SNEGSKA (reference sequence).

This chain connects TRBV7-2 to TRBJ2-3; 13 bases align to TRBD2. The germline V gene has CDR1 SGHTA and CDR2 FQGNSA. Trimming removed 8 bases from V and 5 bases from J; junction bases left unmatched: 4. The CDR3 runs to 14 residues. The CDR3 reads CASRTSGGQDTQYF. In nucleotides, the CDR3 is TGTGCCAGCCGGACTAGCGGGGGACAAGATACGCAGTATTTT.

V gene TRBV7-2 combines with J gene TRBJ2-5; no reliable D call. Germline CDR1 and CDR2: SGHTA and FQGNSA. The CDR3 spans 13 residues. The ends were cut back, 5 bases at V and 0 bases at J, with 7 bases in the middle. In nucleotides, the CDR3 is TGTGCCAGCAGCCCGGGTTACCAAGAGACCCAGTACTTC. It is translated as CASSPGYQETQYF.